Described below is a single T cell receptor beta chain sequence and its context. This clone is termed medium-sized (0.01 to 0.1%). It lacks a known antigen. There are no base qualities to consult, and no much larger clone falls within one base. No patient had received any treatment before thyroid surgery. Using T-cell receptor beta sequencing, the study looked back at clinical samples from patients collected from the early 2010s to the late 2010s. V and J lose 3 bases and 8 bases, and a span of 6 bases separates them. The CDR3 spans 12 residues, from the cysteine through the phenylalanine. Of the read, only the CDR3 DNA is kept; its 36 bases are in frame from base 1. Per the germline V gene, SGHRS is the CDR1 and YFSETQ is the CDR2. These data belong to a study of metastatic and nonmetastatic thyroid tumors (dated by TCRdb to the early 2020s). At the level of the whole study: The researchers compared repertoires between peripheral blood samples and tumor or nodule tissue samples from patients with malignant or benign thyroid disease. General study outcomes and caveats: In both blood and tumor samples, TCR beta diversity was reported to be significantly higher in malignant tumors than in benign nodules.

The library was produced with PCR. The sequencing machine was an Illumina HiSeq 4000. High-throughput sequencing was used to profile the TCR beta-chain CDR3 region of every patient. The paper's data handling went like this. Drawing on CDR3 differences between clinicopathological groups, the researchers built a classifier meant to tell apart patients with distant-metastatic papillary thyroid cancer. To measure repertoire diversity the researchers used the Shannon index, while the Morisita-Horn index served to gauge how similar the tumor and blood repertoires were. The raw public data were reprocessed by TCRdb itself: fastp quality trimming at Q25, MiXCR clonotype calling, in-frame beta chains only. In this record, the V and J calls reflect TCRdb's handling and not the investigators' own analysis. Counted in this sample were over 20,000 clones; 12% of them appeared once. The top ten constitute about 6% of the sample.

Material for sequencing was blood. This receptor chain uses TRBV5-1 and TRBJ1-6; no D segment can be confidently identified. This TCR came from a male donor with papillary thyroid cancer or a benign thyroid nodule (not recorded which). Some clones in this sample may be carry-over from other donors' samples. The CDR3 region: CASSSGDSPLHF. The base sequence is TGCGCCAGCAGCTCGGGAGATTCACCCCTCCACTTT.